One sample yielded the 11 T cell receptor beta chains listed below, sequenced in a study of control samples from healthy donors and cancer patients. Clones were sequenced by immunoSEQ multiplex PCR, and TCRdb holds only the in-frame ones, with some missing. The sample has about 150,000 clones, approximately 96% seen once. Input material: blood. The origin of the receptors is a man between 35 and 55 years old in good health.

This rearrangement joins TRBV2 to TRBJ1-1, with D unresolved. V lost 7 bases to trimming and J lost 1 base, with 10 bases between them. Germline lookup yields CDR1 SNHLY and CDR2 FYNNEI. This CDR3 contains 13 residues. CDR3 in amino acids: CASMGVGNTEAFF. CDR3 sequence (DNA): TGTGCCAGCATGGGAGTCGGGAACACTGAAGCTTTCTTT.

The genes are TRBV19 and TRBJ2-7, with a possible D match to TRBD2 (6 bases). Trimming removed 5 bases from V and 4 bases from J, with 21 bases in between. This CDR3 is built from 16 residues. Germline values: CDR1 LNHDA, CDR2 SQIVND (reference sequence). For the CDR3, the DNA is TGTGCCAGTAGTTCCCCGACGACAGAACGGGGGTACGAGCAGTACTTC. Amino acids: CASSSPTTERGYEQYF.

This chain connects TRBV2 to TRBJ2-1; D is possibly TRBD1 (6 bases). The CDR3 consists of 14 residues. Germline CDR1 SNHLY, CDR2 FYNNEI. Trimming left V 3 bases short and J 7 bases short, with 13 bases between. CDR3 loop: CASSEDSLPNEQFF. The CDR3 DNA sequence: TGTGCCAGCAGTGAGGACAGCCTCCCAAATGAGCAGTTCTTC.

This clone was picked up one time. The CDR3 sequence is CATSDLGQGTGELFF. DNA for the CDR3: TGTGCCACCAGTGATTTGGGGCAGGGGACCGGGGAGCTGTTTTTT. The rearrangement uses TRBV24-1 and TRBJ2-2; a possible D gene is TRBD1 (6 bases). Germline V gene sequence: CDR1 KGHDR, CDR2 SFDVKD. This CDR3 region has 15 residues. V dropped 0 bases and J dropped 5 bases, with 9 bases sitting between them.

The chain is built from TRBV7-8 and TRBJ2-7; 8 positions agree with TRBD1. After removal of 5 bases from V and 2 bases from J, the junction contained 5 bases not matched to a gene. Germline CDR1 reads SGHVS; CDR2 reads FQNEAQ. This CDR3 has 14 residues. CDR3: CASSTDRGPYEQYF. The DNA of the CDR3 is TGTGCCAGCAGCACTGACAGGGGACCCTACGAGCAGTACTTC.

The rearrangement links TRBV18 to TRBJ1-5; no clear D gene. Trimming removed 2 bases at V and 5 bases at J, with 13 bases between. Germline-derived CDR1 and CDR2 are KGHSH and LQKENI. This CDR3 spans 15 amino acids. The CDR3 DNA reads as TGTGCCAGCTCACCAGCCGGAGACCGGGATCAGCCCCAGCATTTT. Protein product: CASSPAGDRDQPQHF.

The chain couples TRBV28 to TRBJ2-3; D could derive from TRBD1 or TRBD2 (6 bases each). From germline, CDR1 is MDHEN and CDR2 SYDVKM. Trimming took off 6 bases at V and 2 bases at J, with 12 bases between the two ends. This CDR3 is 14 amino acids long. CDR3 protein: CASRKGGSTDTQYF. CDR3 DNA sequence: TGTGCCAGCAGGAAGGGGGGTTCCACAGATACGCAGTATTTT.

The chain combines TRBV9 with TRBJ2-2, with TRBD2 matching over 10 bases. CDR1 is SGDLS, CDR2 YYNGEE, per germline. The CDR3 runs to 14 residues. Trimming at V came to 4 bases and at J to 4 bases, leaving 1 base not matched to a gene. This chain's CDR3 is CASSLAGVTGELFF. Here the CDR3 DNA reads TGTGCCAGCAGCCTAGCGGGGGTCACCGGGGAGCTGTTTTTT.

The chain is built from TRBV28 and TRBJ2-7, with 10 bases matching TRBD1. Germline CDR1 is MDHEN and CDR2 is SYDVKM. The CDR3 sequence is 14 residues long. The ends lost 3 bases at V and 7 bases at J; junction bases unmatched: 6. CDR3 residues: CASSLRQGAGEQYF. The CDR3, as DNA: TGTGCCAGCAGTTTGAGACAGGGGGCTGGGGAGCAGTACTTC. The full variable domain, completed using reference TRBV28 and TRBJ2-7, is DVKVTQSSRYLVKRTGEKVFLECVQDMDHENMFWYRQDPGLGLRLIYFSYDVKMKEKGDIPEGYSVSREKKERFSLILESASTNQTSMYLCASSLRQGAGEQYFGPGTRLTVT.

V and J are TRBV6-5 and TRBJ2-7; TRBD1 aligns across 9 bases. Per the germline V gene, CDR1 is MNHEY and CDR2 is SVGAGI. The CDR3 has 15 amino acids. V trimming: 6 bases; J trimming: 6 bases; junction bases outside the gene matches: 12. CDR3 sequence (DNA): TGTGCCAGCAGCCAAAAGCCGGGACAGGGTCGCGAGCAGTACTTC. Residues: CASSQKPGQGREQYF.

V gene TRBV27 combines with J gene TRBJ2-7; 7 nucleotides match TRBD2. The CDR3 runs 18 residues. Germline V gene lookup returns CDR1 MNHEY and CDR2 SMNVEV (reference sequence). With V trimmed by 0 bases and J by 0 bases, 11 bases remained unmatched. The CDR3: CASSLSGLRLAVSYEQYF. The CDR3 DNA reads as TGTGCCAGCAGTTTATCTGGGTTGAGGCTAGCGGTCTCCTACGAGCAGTACTTC.